Here is one T cell receptor beta chain with its context. Residents of about two dozen US areas, aged about 18 to 95 years, made up the participants. Cohorts were assigned according to the clinical history that participants reported. Original handling: Quantification of nucleated cells was approximated via reference gene primer amplification. Libraries were prepared by immunoSEQ multiplex PCR; TCRdb keeps only in-frame clonotypes and omits some of them. The D gene and trimming were derived from the DNA, and the V and J assignments and clone size from that table. The data show about 170,000 clones, about 89% seen once. This entry belongs to a study of blood T cell repertoires in COVID-19. Germline CDR1 and CDR2: ENHRY and SYGVKD. This CDR3 is built from 14 residues. V lost 6 bases to trimming and J lost 7 bases; unmatched junction nucleotides: 9.

This TCR was sampled from a woman under 30 who had recovered from COVID-19. The sequencing input was PBMCs or T cells enriched from blood (not recorded which). The chain joins TRBV10-3 to TRBJ2-7; 10 bases align to TRBD1. The CDR3 here is CAIREGTGVGEQYF. The CDR3 region has the DNA TGTGCCATCAGGGAAGGGACAGGGGTGGGGGAGCAGTACTTC.